This TCR beta chain came from a study of chemoradiotherapy in HPV16-positive cancers. Study-level information: Candidate HPV-specific T-cell clones and common TCR motifs came from functional assays in a couple of HPV16-positive patients. Whole-study findings and limits: For HPV16-positive patients, expanding HPV-responsive T cells associated with longer recurrence-free survival. Candidate HPV-specific clones and E7-related TCR motifs grew in tumor during treatment.

In regard to this clone: No antigen is known for it.

Data came from immunoSEQ multiplex PCR; TCRdb stores just in-frame clones and leaves some out. The repertoire consists of 10,000 to 11,000 clones, with approximately 70% occurring once and the leading ten covering 14%. Samples were taken several times over chemoradiotherapy. With 0 bases removed from V and 4 bases from J, the gap between germline ends came to 11 bases. This CDR3 has 16 amino acids. In germline, CDR1 is SGDLS, CDR2 YYNGEE. Specimen collection occurred from a patient who underwent chemoradiotherapy. This sequence joins TRBV9 and TRBJ2-6, with a weak D call TRBD1 (5 bases). This receptor was taken from a human donor with HPV-associated anogenital cancer. The CDR3 spells CASSVVPRAGANVLTF. CDR3 nucleotides: TGTGCCAGCAGCGTAGTCCCCAGGGCAGGGGCCAACGTCCTGACTTTC.